Described below is a single TCR beta chain sequence and its context. This clonotype was observed once. Its antigen remains unidentified. This could be a read error, since a much larger clone is one nucleotide away. The data were obtained in a study of tumor and adjacent non-tumor tissue in lung cancer (dated by TCRdb to between 2017 and 2018). Study-wide context: Patients with adenocarcinoma (over 11), squamous cell carcinoma (2) and small cell lung cancer (1) were included in the cohort. A total of 95 million to 150 million productive TCRbeta reads were generated by sequencing, corresponding to an average of about 4 million reads per sample. For each patient, one tumor sample and one normal lung sample were taken, giving approximately 33 paired specimens that underwent TCRbeta CDR3 sequencing. The study compared bulk TCRbeta repertoires from lung tumor tissue and matched distant non-tumor lung tissue of roughly 14 lung cancer patients. Among the approximately 15 patients, ages ranged from about 30 to 85 years, some ten were men and 5 were women, and disease was TNM stage I to III. Overall study outcomes, separate from this receptor: Tumor tissue showed significantly greater TCR diversity (inverse Simpson) than normal lung tissue (roughly 430 vs 170, P = 0.0075, Mann-Whitney U test). In normal lung, the top 100 clones accounted for a significantly larger cumulative share of the repertoire than in tumor tissue. The methods do not name the sequencing platform or mention unique molecular identifiers. Because peripheral blood was not sequenced, the blood TCRbeta repertoires of the lung cancer patients in the study went unexamined. Only roughly 16 patients were in the cohort, and the authors stated that larger samples and more detailed clinical data are needed. Significantly higher TCR diversity was found in younger patients, and higher tumor TCR diversity was associated with shorter overall and disease-free survival.

In the germline V gene, CDR1 corresponds to MNHNS and CDR2 to SASEGT. The cysteine opens and the phenylalanine closes a CDR3 of 11 amino acids. Only the CDR3 DNA stays, 33 bases, in frame from base 1. RNA was isolated from bulk unsorted tissue, and RNA quality was assessed with a NanoDrop ND-1000 and an Agilent 2100. For the normal lung samples, distant non-tumor tissue was collected more than 3 cm away from the tumor edge. The donors were newly diagnosed lung cancer patients admitted for thoracic surgery in China from August to November 2014 who had not received prior chemotherapy. The study excluded patients who had received radiotherapy or chemotherapy before or who had another cancer at the same time. Pieces of surgical tissue measuring about 1-2 cm3 were kept in RNAlater solution and held at -80 degrees C until needed. The library came from multiplex PCR. This sample was sequenced with an Illumina HiSeq 2500. Following protocols modified from ARM-PCR, the researchers constructed TCRbeta libraries through three rounds of nested PCR with primers (Table S4). Before sequencing, PCR products of 200-500 bp were excised from the gel and purified with the QIAquick gel extraction kit. The paper's processing steps were these. Reads were cleaned with Trimmomatic, merged with FLASH into complete CDR3 sequences, and assigned to V(D)J germline segments with MiTCR. Clonal diversity was calculated as the inverse Simpson's index using VDJtools. In-frame sequences without a premature stop codon were defined as productive reads. The public reads were reprocessed in TCRdb via fastp at Q25 and MiXCR, keeping in-frame beta chains. Each entry is one CDR3 protein sequence, shown with its most common DNA and genes. TCRdb, not the original authors, processed these V and J calls. This sample is represented by under 95,000 distinct CDR3 sequences; 70% to 90% of them were singletons. The top ten hold approximately 55% of the sample.

Recombination linked TRBV6-1 to TRBJ2-7; there is no confident call for the D gene. Sequencing input: distant non-tumor lung tissue. This receptor was identified in a man aged 55 to 70 with non-small cell lung cancer. The CDR3 protein is CGSSSPYEQYF. The DNA sequence is as follows: TGTGGCAGCAGTTCCCCATACGAGCAGTACTTC.